This T cell receptor beta chain was retrieved from a study of blood T cell repertoires in COVID-19. Study-level background: The United States, Italy and Spain provided the acute and convalescent COVID-19 samples.

Germline-derived CDR1 and CDR2 are MDHEN and SYDVKM. There are 15 residues in the CDR3. The trim removed 6 bases at V and 6 bases at J, leaving 8 bases unmatched. As processed by the authors: Amplifying reference gene primers gave estimates of nucleated cell counts. Sequencing was performed with immunoSEQ multiplex PCR; in TCRdb, only in-frame clones are kept and a portion is missing. From that table come the V and J calls and clone size; the DNA was used to work out D and trimming. The table lists 150,000 to 200,000 clones, 90% of them singletons, with 0.5% to 0.55% in the top ten. The gene calls are TRBV28 and TRBJ1-4; TRBD1 matches at 9 bases. The TCR comes from a man aged 50-59 years with acute or convalescent COVID-19. What was sequenced was peripheral blood. The CDR3 reads CASSSAGQGHEKLFF. The DNA of the CDR3 is TGTGCCAGCAGCTCCGCGGGACAGGGCCATGAAAAACTGTTTTTT.